This T cell receptor beta chain came from a study of blood T cell repertoires in COVID-19. Original data processing: For nucleated cells, counts were estimated from reference gene primer amplification. TCRdb's table, derived via immunoSEQ multiplex PCR, lists solely in-frame clones and lacks some. V, J and clone size derive from that table, while D and trimming were established from the DNA sequence. The sample lists about 190,000 clones, approximately 91% occurring once. Sequencing input: peripheral blood. This TCR was sampled from a man aged 35 to 55 with acute or convalescent COVID-19.

The CDR3 DNA sequence: TGTGCCAGCAGCTACCTACCAACTCACACCGGGGAGCTGTTTTTT. Protein: CASSYLPTHTGELFF. The rearrangement uses TRBV6-1 and TRBJ2-2; D remains unclear. Trimming pared 6 bases from V and 3 bases from J, leaving 14 bases between. The CDR3 has 15 residues. Germline values: CDR1 MNHNS, CDR2 SASEGT.